This T cell receptor beta chain comes out of a study of T cells in Graves' hyperthyroidism and ophthalmopathy. PBMCs were obtained from approximately 10 ml fresh peripheral blood. This clonotype was observed many times. What was amplified from RNA transcripts were TCR beta CDR3 regions. Carried out on the TCR CDR3, a first-round RT-PCR used the HTBI primer set. In TCRdb, the multiplex PCR reads were re-called with MiXCR into one record per CDR3 protein. In the table there are about 530,000 distinct CDR3 sequences, approximately 17% of which are singletons. This CDR3 contains 16 residues. V dropped 7 bases and J dropped 0 bases, with 13 bases sitting between them. Germline CDR1 and CDR2: SEHNR and FQNEAQ (reference sequence).

The rearrangement links TRBV7-9 to TRBJ1-6; D might be TRBD1 (5 bases). What was sequenced was blood. The TCR sequence derives from a woman aged 18 to 35 with Graves' ophthalmopathy. CDR3 DNA: TGTGCCAGCACCTTGGGGGGGAGCTCCTATAATTCACCCCTCCACTTT. It is translated as CASTLGGSSYNSPLHF. The whole variable domain, remainder taken from reference TRBV7-9 and TRBJ1-6, is DTGVSQNPRHKITKRGQNVTFRCDPISEHNRLYWYRQTLGQGPEFLTYFQNEAQLEKSRLLSDRFSAERPKGSFSTLEIQRTEQGDSAMYLCASTLGGSSYNSPLHFGNGTRLTVT.